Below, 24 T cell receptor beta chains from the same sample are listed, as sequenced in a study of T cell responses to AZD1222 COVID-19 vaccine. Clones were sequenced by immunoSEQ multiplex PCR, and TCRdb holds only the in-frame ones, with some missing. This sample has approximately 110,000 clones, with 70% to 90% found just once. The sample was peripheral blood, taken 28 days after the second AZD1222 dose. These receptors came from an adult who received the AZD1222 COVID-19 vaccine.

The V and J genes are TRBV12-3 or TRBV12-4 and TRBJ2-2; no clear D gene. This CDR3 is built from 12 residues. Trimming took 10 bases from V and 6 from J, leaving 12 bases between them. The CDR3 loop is CATARYSGELFF. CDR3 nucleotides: TGTGCCACCGCTCGGTATTCCGGGGAGCTGTTTTTT.

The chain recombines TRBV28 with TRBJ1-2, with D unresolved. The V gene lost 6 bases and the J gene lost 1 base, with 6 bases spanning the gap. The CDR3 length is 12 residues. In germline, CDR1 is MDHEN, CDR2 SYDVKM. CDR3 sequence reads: CASRTFNYGYTF. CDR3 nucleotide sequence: TGTGCCAGCAGGACCTTTAACTATGGCTACACCTTC.

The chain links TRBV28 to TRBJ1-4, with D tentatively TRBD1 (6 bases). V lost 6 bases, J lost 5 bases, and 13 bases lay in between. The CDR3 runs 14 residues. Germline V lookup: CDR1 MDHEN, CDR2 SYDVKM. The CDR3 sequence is CASRRGAENEKLFF. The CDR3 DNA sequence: TGTGCCAGCAGAAGGGGGGCGGAGAATGAAAAACTGTTTTTT.

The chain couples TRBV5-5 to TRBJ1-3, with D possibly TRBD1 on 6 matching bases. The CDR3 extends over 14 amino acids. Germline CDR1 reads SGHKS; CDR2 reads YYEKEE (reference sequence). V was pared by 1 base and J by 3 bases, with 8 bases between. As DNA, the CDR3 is TGTGCCAGCAGCTTGTACAGGGATGGAAACACCATATATTTT. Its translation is CASSLYRDGNTIYF.

The CDR3 sequence is CASSLSQNTEAFF. CDR3 sequence (DNA): TGTGCCAGCAGCTTAAGTCAAAACACTGAAGCTTTCTTT. The chain has TRBV7-9 and TRBJ1-1; D gene uncertain. Germline V CDR1 and CDR2: SEHNR, FQNEAQ (reference sequence). The CDR3 runs 13 residues. V was clipped by 2 bases and J by 2 bases, with 6 bases between them.

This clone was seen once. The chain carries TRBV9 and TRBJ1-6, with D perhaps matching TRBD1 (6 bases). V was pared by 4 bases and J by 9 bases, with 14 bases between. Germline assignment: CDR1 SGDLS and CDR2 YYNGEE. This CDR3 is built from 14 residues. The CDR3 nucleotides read TGTGCCAGCAGCATTCACAGGGACGGTTCACCCCTCCACTTT. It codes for CASSIHRDGSPLHF.

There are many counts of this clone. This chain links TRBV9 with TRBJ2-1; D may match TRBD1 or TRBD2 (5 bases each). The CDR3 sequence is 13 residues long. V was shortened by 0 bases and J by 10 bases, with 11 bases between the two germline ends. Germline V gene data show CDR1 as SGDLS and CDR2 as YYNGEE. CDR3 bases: TGTGCCAGCAGCGTAGGGGGGACCCTCGAGCAGTTCTTC. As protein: CASSVGGTLEQFF.

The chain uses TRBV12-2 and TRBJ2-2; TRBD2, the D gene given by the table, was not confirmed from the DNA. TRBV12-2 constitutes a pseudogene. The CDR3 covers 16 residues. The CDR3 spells CASRSGSPGRAGELFF. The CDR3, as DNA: TGTGCAAGTCGCTCCGGGTCCCCAGGGAGGGCCGGGGAGCTGTTTTTT.

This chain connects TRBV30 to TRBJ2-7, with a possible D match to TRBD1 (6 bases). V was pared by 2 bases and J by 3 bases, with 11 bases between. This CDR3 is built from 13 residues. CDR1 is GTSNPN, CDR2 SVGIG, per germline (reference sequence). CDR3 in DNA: TGTGCCTGGAGTTCCGGGACAATCTACGAGCAGTACTTC. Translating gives CAWSSGTIYEQYF.

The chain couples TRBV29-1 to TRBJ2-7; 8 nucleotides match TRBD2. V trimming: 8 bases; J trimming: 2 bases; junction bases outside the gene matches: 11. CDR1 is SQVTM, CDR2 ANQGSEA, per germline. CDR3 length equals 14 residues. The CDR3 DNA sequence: TGCAGCACCTCCGAAGAGCGGGAGCCCTACGAGCAGTACTTC. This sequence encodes CSTSEEREPYEQYF.

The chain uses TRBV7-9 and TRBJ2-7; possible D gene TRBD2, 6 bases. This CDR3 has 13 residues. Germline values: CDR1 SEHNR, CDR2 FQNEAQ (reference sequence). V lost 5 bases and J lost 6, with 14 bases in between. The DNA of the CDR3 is TGTGCCAGCAGCATTACTAGCTTCGGCGAGCAGTACTTC. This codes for CASSITSFGEQYF.

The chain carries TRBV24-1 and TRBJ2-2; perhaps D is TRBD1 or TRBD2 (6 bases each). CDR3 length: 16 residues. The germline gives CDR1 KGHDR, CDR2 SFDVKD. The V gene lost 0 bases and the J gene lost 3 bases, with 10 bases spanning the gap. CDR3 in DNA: TGTGCCACCAGTGATTTGGACGGGGGCGACACCGGGGAGCTGTTTTTT. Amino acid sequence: CATSDLDGGDTGELFF.

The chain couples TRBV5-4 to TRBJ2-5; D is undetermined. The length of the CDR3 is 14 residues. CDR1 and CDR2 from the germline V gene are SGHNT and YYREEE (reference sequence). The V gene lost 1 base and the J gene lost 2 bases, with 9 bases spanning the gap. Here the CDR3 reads CASSLIGRQETQYF. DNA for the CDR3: TGTGCCAGCAGCTTGATTGGACGACAAGAGACCCAGTACTTC.

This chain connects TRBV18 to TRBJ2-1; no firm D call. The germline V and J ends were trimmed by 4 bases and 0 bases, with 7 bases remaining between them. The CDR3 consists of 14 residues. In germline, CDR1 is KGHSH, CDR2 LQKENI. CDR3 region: CASSQGCSYNEQFF. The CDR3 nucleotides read TGTGCCAGCTCACAGGGATGCTCCTACAATGAGCAGTTCTTC. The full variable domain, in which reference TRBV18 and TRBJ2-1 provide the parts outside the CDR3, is NAGVMQNPRHLVRRRGQEARLRCSPMKGHSHVYWYRQLPEEGLKFMVYLQKENIIDESGMPKERFSAEFPKEGPSILRIQQVVRGDSAAYFCASSQGCSYNEQFFGPGTRLTVL.

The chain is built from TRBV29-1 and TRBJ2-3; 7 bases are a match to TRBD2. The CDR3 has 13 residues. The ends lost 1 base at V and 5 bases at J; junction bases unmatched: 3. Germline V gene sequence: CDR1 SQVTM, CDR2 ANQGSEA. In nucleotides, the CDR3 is TGCAGCGTTGAAGCGTCGGGAGGAGATACGCAGTATTTT. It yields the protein CSVEASGGDTQYF.

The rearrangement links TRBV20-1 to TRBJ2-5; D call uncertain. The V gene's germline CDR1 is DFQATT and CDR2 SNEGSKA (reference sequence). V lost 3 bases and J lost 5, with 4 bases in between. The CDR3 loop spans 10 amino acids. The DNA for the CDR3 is TGCAGTGCTAGTCTCGAGACCCAGTACTTC. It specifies CSASLETQYF.

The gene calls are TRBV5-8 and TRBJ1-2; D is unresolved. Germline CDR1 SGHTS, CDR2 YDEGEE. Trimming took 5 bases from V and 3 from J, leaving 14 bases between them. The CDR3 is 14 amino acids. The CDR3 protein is CASSGRTGDYGYTF. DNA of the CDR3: TGTGCCAGCAGTGGGAGGACGGGAGACTATGGCTACACCTTC.

The CDR3 DNA follows: TGTGCCAGCTCACCGGGACTAGCGGGCCCCTGGGAGCAGTTCTTC. Protein sequence: CASSPGLAGPWEQFF. V gene TRBV18 combines with J gene TRBJ2-1, with 12 bases matching TRBD2. V lost 3 bases to trimming and J lost 10 bases; unmatched junction nucleotides: 7. This CDR3 region has 15 residues. Germline CDR1 and CDR2: KGHSH and LQKENI. The full variable domain, rest sourced from reference TRBV18 and TRBJ2-1, is NAGVMQNPRHLVRRRGQEARLRCSPMKGHSHVYWYRQLPEEGLKFMVYLQKENIIDESGMPKERFSAEFPKEGPSILRIQQVVRGDSAAYFCASSPGLAGPWEQFFGPGTRLTVL.

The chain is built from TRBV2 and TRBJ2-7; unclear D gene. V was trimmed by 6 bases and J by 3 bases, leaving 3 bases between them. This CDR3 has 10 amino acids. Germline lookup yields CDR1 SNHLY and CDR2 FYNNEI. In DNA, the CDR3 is TGTGCCAGCAGCGGCTACGAGCAGTACTTC. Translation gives CASSGYEQYF.

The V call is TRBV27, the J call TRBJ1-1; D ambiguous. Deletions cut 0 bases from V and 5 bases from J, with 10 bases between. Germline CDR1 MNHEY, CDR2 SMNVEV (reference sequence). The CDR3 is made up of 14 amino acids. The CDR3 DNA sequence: TGTGCCAGCAGTTTATCGGGGTTGCGAACTGAAGCTTTCTTT. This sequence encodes CASSLSGLRTEAFF.

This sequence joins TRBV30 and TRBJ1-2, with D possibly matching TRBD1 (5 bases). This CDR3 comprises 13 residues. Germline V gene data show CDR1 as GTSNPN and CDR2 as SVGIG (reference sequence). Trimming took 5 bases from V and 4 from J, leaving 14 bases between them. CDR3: CAWSGTVFYGYTF. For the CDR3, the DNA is TGTGCCTGGTCCGGGACGGTCTTCTATGGCTACACCTTC.

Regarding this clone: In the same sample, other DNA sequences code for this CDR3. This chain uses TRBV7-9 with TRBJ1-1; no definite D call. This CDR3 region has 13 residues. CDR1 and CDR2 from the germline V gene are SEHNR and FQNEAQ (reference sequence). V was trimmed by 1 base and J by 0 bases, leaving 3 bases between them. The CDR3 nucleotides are TGTGCCAGCAGCTTAGACATGAACACTGAAGCTTTCTTT. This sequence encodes CASSLDMNTEAFF.

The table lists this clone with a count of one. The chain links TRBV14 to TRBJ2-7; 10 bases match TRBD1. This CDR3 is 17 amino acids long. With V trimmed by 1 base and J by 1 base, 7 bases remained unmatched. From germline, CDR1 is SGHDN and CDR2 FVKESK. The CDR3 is CASSQARRTGGSYEQYF. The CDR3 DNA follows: TGTGCCAGCAGCCAAGCTCGCAGGACAGGGGGATCCTACGAGCAGTACTTC.

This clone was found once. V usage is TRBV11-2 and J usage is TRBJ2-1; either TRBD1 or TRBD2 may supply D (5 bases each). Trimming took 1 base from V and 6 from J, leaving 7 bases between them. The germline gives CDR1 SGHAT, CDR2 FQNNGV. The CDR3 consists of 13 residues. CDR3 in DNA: TGTGCCAGCAGCTTAGCGGGACCCAATGAGCAGTTCTTC. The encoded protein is CASSLAGPNEQFF.